This section outlines one T cell receptor beta chain sequence together with its context. In the source study's methods: Quantification of nucleated cells was approximated via reference gene primer amplification. Here immunoSEQ multiplex PCR was the method, and the copy in TCRdb shows in-frame clones only, minus some. V and J calls plus clone size are reproduced from that table; the DNA served to infer D and trimming. The sample holds 250,000 to 300,000 clones; roughly nine tenths are singletons and the top ten take 12%. Trimming at V came to 6 bases and at J to 0 bases, leaving 13 bases not matched to a gene. Germline V gene data show CDR1 as SGHDT and CDR2 as YYEEEE. The CDR3 extends over 17 amino acids. The source of the sample is a study of blood T cell repertoires in COVID-19. Study-level background: Samples of COVID-19 (acute and convalescent) were obtained from the United States, Italy and Spain.

Sequencing was done on a sample of peripheral blood. The sequence was obtained from a woman aged 25 to 39 with COVID-19, enrolled during active disease. The chain couples TRBV5-6 to TRBJ2-3; 7 bases are a match to TRBD1. The CDR3 sequence is CASTDRVTGASTDTQYF. CDR3 nucleotides: TGTGCCAGCACAGACCGGGTTACAGGGGCGAGCACAGATACGCAGTATTTT.